The entry below describes one T cell receptor beta chain. Its antigen is unknown. The data were produced by immunoSEQ multiplex PCR, yet TCRdb's version contains in-frame clones alone and is incomplete. The sample has approximately 10,000 clones; over 75% are singletons. The ends were cut back, 3 bases at V and 4 bases at J, with 21 bases in the middle. Germline V gene lookup returns CDR1 SGHTA and CDR2 FQGNSA. The CDR3 totals 17 residues. The data originate from a study of monozygotic twins with cystic fibrosis. Study outcomes and limitations: V usage most resembled the co-twin in 13 of 16 pairs. Monozygotic CF twin pairs shared significantly more nucleotide-identical clonotypes than unrelated CF individuals did.

The chain is built from TRBV7-2 and TRBJ1-2; perhaps TRBD1 as D (6 bases). This TCR was recovered from a man younger than 35 with cystic fibrosis. The sample was blood. CDR3 DNA sequence: TGTGCCAGCAGCTTCTCAAGGGACACTCGAAACCTCTATGGCTACACCTTC. It specifies CASSFSRDTRNLYGYTF.